This T cell receptor beta chain was recorded in a study of T cell repertoires in cytomegalovirus infection. As for the study in general: It was recently identified HLA-C-restricted and well-studied HLA-B-restricted CMV epitopes that the study used. Indications of both CMV infection and matching HLA type were provided by public TCR beta signatures. Overall study results and limits: HLA-C-restricted CMV clonotypes gave the most frequent clonotype in two of eight donors. CMV carriers having the relevant HLA were flagged by cumulative public TCR beta family frequency.

TCRdb passed the reads through MiXCR, listing each CDR3 protein once. The sample has 75,000 to 95,000 distinct CDR3 sequences; around half are singletons. The V segment lost 7 bases and the J segment 3 bases; nucleotides outside the gene matches: 7. The CDR3 runs to 14 residues. The germline V gene encodes CDR1 SGHAT and CDR2 FQNNGV. Turning to this clonotype: The antigen is unknown.

The chain is built from TRBV11-2 and TRBJ2-7; TRBD2 matches at 9 bases. The sample was CD8+ T cells from cultured PBMCs, taken from culture after CMV antigen stimulation. The receptor was isolated from a human donor in good health (CMV status not recorded). Some clones in this sample may be carry-over from other donors' samples. CDR3 sequence (DNA): TGTGCCAGCACTCGGAGTAGCGGGAGCTACGAGCAGTACTTC. Protein: CASTRSSGSYEQYF. The whole variable domain, remainder taken from reference TRBV11-2 and TRBJ2-7, is EAGVAQSPRYKIIEKRQSVAFWCNPISGHATLYWYQQILGQGPKLLIQFQNNGVVDDSQLPKDRFSAERLKGVDSTLKIQPAKLEDSAVYLCASTRSSGSYEQYFGPGTRLTVT.